This TCR beta chain is from a study of shared clonotypes between healthy human individuals (dated by TCRdb to the early 2020s). Context from the whole study: The cohort included three men and a couple of women between 18 and 49 years of age. Per donor, leukapheresis produced somewhere between about 0.94 and 9.5 billion PBMCs. To estimate repertoire size and how much clonotype sharing occurs between individuals, the study deeply sequenced the blood TCR repertoires of five or six healthy adults. To increase sequencing depth and limit assay-specific biases, different laboratories used diverse techniques to prepare libraries and sequence TCR repertoires. Per donor, three plates each were used for CD4 naive and CD4 memory, two for CD8 naive, and one for CD8 memory.

Notes on this clone: Its antigen has not been determined. Base quality data are lacking; no much larger clone is found one base away.

What the work shows at the level of the full study, not this receptor alone: Across a few donors, approximately 4.6% of naive CD4, approximately 3.6% of naive CD8, under 2.5% of memory CD4, and approximately 0.4% of memory CD8 clonotypes were shared. Even with the large sequencing depth, rarefaction of the sorted-subset datasets indicated that sequencing was incomplete. Larger estimated clonotype richness was generally found for naive subsets than for memory subsets. Sampling was restricted to blood, and TCR repertoires in tissues likely differ from the TCR repertoires found in blood. Higher generation probabilities were observed for clonotypes shared by all four sorted-subset donors than for non-shared clonotypes. Pairwise subsampling led to the expectation that sequencing depth would affect the degree of clonotype sharing among donors. The small number of donors limited the genetic and exposure-history diversity represented.

TCR CDR3 regions were amplified from genomic DNA by multiplex PCR using the deep immunoSEQ assay. Extracted genomic DNA from each cell subset was distributed evenly across all wells of several immunoSEQ 96-well plates, and each plate was treated as a replicate. For sorted subsets, each replicate PCR was loaded with about 200 ng genomic DNA, equivalent to roughly 30,000 T cell genomes. Purified libraries were quantified with a Qubit 3.0 fluorometer, sized on a Bioanalyzer 2100, and re-quantified with the KAPA Library Quantification kit. Every immunoSEQ 96-well plate was sequenced on a separate single-read 150-cycle Illumina NextSeq 550 flow cell. The source study handled its data this way. Because the immunoSEQ output included only junctional sequences and no quality scores, the filtering could not be the same as the filtering used for full-length reads. To assign V/J genes and CDR3, sequences were annotated using PyIR, a Python wrapper for IgBLAST v1.9, with IMGT germline references. Reads were removed for weak V/J assignments (E-value above 1e-6), missing CDR3, stop codons, out-of-frame junctions, or ambiguous translated residues. A V3J clonotype was defined by an identical inferred V gene, J gene, and CDR3 amino acid sequence. Percentage overlap between repertoires was calculated by dividing the number of shared unique clonotypes by the size of the smaller repertoire. RTK rarefaction, the Chao1 estimator, and Recon v2.1 estimates of unobserved clonotypes were used to assess repertoire richness. Generation probabilities were computed with OLGA for all TCRbeta clonotypes obtained by the gDNA method from several donors. The table comes from immuneACCESS by way of TCRdb, which keeps in-frame sequences with V and J called. Part of the clones is missing from these tables; in studies checked, under half for an unresolved V gene and the rest for unknown reasons. That table gives V, J and clone size, and the DNA gave D and trimming. In all, the sample holds some 1.4 million clones, and 96% of those were seen once. Of the sample, roughly 1.2% is held by the ten largest clones.

Donors were healthy HIV-negative adults with no recently reported acute infections or vaccinations. Every donor was a Caucasian adult living in Nashville, Tennessee, USA. CD4+ T cells were enriched by magnetic negative selection, after which naive cells were positively selected on CD45RA and the negative fraction was taken as the memory subset. Blood was obtained by leukapheresis, after which PBMCs were separated by Ficoll-Histopaque density gradient centrifugation and cryopreserved in liquid nitrogen vapor phase. Purity and quantity of every magnetically sorted T cell population were checked by analytical flow cytometry. From each sorted fraction, genomic DNA was isolated and quantified by UV absorbance on a Nanodrop 2000c. CDR1 and CDR2 are read off the germline V gene as SQVTM and ANQGSEA. The CDR3 contains 12 residues, cysteine and phenylalanine counted. The DNA shown is the 36-base CDR3, in frame from base 1. The junction shows trimming of 7 bases on V and 5 bases on J, and the gene matches do not reach 6 bases of it.

This TCR came from a man aged 25 to 40 in good health. Sequenced material: naive CD4+ T cells sorted from blood. This specimen's cell subset or site label, interpreted: CD45RA+ positively selected. The rearrangement joined TRBV29-1 to TRBJ2-5, with 8 central nucleotides matching TRBD1. The bases read TGCAGCGCGGACAGGGTGTTGGAGACCCAGTACTTC. Its product reads: CSADRVLETQYF.